What follows are 21 T cell receptor beta chains derived from one specimen sequenced in a study of T cell repertoires in cytomegalovirus infection. TCRdb re-analysed the reads in MiXCR, keeping a single row per CDR3 protein. The sample holds approximately 770,000 distinct CDR3 sequences; almost 30% are singletons and the top ten take about 12%. These receptors' antigens are unknown. This sample comprised cultured CD8+ T cells from PBMCs, obtained from culture after CMV antigen stimulation. All receptors derive from a human donor in good health (CMV status not recorded). Some clones in this sample may be carry-over from other donors' samples.

The chain carries TRBV20-1 and TRBJ2-1, with 14 bases lining up with TRBD2. The V and J ends lost 7 bases and 5 bases, in that order; junction bases with no gene match: 4. The CDR3 runs 14 residues. CDR1 DFQATT and CDR2 SNEGSKA come from the germline V gene (reference sequence). The CDR3, as DNA: TGCAGTGGGACTAGCGGGGGGCCGGACAATGAGCAGTTCTTC. Translating it yields CSGTSGGPDNEQFF.

This clonotype was counted a few times. The chain recombines TRBV6-5 with TRBJ1-2; 7 bases map to TRBD1. Germline V lookup: CDR1 MNHEY, CDR2 SVGAGI. CDR3 length equals 18 residues. V shed 4 bases and J 2 bases; nucleotides not matched to a gene: 16. The CDR3 coding sequence is TGTGCCAGCAGTTTCCATCATTTTCGGGACAGCTTAAACTATGGCTACACCTTC. It translates to CASSFHHFRDSLNYGYTF.

This clonotype was seen a handful of times. This rearrangement joins TRBV9 to TRBJ2-3, with TRBD2 identical over 7 bases. J lost 6 bases, V lost 2 bases, and 6 bases had no gene match. The CDR3 spans 14 residues. Germline loops: CDR1 SGDLS, CDR2 YYNGEE. The CDR3 sequence is CASSVASGSDTQYF. CDR3 in DNA: TGTGCCAGCAGCGTGGCTAGCGGTTCGGATACGCAGTATTTT.

This clonotype was seen repeatedly, ten times or more. V usage is TRBV7-8 and J usage is TRBJ2-7, with 9 positions matching TRBD1. The ends lost 4 bases at V and 5 bases at J; junction bases unmatched: 9. The CDR3 is 15 amino acids. Germline V CDR1 and CDR2: SGHVS, FQNEAQ. CDR3 in amino acids: CASSYRDRDLDEQYF. CDR3 nucleotide sequence: TGTGCCAGCAGCTACCGGGACAGGGATCTGGACGAGCAGTACTTC.

As regards this clonotype: At one end the junction does not follow the germline gene, possibly because of a read error. The V gene is TRBV7-3, the J gene TRBJ2-1; 7 bases map to TRBD1. This CDR3 contains 13 residues. Germline V CDR1 and CDR2: SGHTA, FQGTGA. CDR3 sequence reads: CASSLIQGDELFF. DNA of the CDR3: TGTGCCAGCAGCTTAATCCAGGGGGATGAGCTGTTCTTC.

This clonotype was picked up a small number of times. This chain links TRBV2 with TRBJ1-1; D is perhaps TRBD1 (5 bases). The CDR3 contains 16 residues. Trimming removed 0 bases from V and 0 bases from J, with 11 bases in between. Germline CDR1 reads SNHLY; CDR2 reads FYNNEI. CDR3 DNA sequence: TGTGCCAGCAGTGAAGCCCGAAGGGGCGTGAACACTGAAGCTTTCTTT. Residues: CASSEARRGVNTEAFF.

This chain links TRBV6-1 with TRBJ1-5; D gene ambiguous. The length of the CDR3 is 14 residues. Germline CDR1 is MNHNS and CDR2 is SASEGT. V was shortened by 6 bases and J by 0 bases, with 9 bases between the two germline ends. Here the CDR3 reads CASRDGSSNQPQHF. The CDR3 DNA sequence: TGTGCCAGCAGGGACGGGTCTAGCAATCAGCCCCAGCATTTT.

There are a few counts of this clonotype. The rearrangement joins TRBV19 to TRBJ2-6, with D perhaps TRBD1 or TRBD2 (5 bases each). The CDR3 has 15 amino acids. Looked up from germline, CDR1 is LNHDA and CDR2 is SQIVND (reference sequence). The V end lost 3 bases, the J end lost 4 bases, and 10 bases lay between the germline ends. CDR3 region: CASSILGTGANVLTF. DNA for the CDR3: TGTGCCAGTAGTATCCTGGGGACCGGGGCCAACGTCCTGACTTTC.

The chain links TRBV25-1 to TRBJ1-1, with D uncertain. The V end was cut by 4 bases, the J end by 4 bases, with 10 bases between. CDR3 length: 13 amino acids. CDR1 and CDR2 from the germline V gene are MGHDK and SYGVNS. The CDR3 sequence is CASSVGRATEAFF. DNA of the CDR3: TGTGCCAGCAGTGTCGGACGGGCCACTGAAGCTTTCTTT.

The chain links TRBV6-6 to TRBJ1-5; tentatively, D is TRBD1 (5 bases). V was pared by 4 bases and J by 4 bases, with 26 bases between. The CDR3 runs to 19 residues. Germline values: CDR1 MNHNY, CDR2 SVGAGI (reference sequence). CDR3 DNA sequence: TGTGCCAGCAGTTTACTCTTCGCCGGGCAGGGAAGGGGAAATCAGCCCCAGCATTTT. Protein product: CASSLLFAGQGRGNQPQHF.

This clonotype was seen more than once but under ten times. The chain carries TRBV6-1 and TRBJ2-2, with no clear D. Germline V gene lookup returns CDR1 MNHNS and CDR2 SASEGT. The CDR3 length is 13 residues. V shed 3 bases and J shed 7 bases, with 9 bases lying between them. The chain's CDR3 is CASSDPPDGELFF. CDR3 coding DNA: TGTGCCAGCAGTGATCCTCCGGACGGGGAGCTGTTTTTT.

This clonotype turned up a few times. This chain uses TRBV2 with TRBJ1-1; maybe TRBD1 (5 bases). Germline loops: CDR1 SNHLY, CDR2 FYNNEI. The V end lost 6 bases, the J end lost 5 bases, and 22 bases lay between the germline ends. The CDR3 has 16 amino acids. The CDR3: CASSPRTGGGRTEAFF. As DNA, the CDR3 is TGTGCCAGCAGCCCCCGGACGGGGGGGGGACGGACTGAAGCTTTCTTT.

This clonotype was detected ten times or more. V is TRBV7-8 and J is TRBJ1-1; tentative D call: TRBD1 (5 bases). The germline gives CDR1 SGHVS, CDR2 FQNEAQ. This CDR3 has 15 residues. The V end was cut by 1 base, the J end by 3 bases, with 12 bases between. The CDR3: CASSLVGTADTEAFF. The CDR3 bases are TGTGCCAGCAGCTTAGTCGGGACGGCAGACACTGAAGCTTTCTTT. Looking up the rest from reference TRBV7-8 and TRBJ1-1 gives the full variable domain: GAGVSQSPRYKVAKRGQDVALRCDPISGHVSLFWYQQALGQGPEFLTYFQNEAQLDKSGLPSDRFFAERPEGSVSTLKIQRTQQEDSAVYLCASSLVGTADTEAFFGQGTRLTVV.

This clonotype was seen only once. The chain's CDR3 is CASKGLGAGTEAFF. CDR3 nucleotides: TGTGCCAGCAAGGGTCTGGGGGCCGGTACTGAAGCTTTCTTT. The V gene is TRBV25-1, the J gene TRBJ1-1; a weak D match, TRBD1 (6 bases). Trimming shortened V by 7 bases and J by 5 bases, and 17 bases separated the two germline ends. Germline V gene lookup returns CDR1 MGHDK and CDR2 SYGVNS. CDR3 length: 14 amino acids.

J is TRBJ2-7 and V is TRBV6-1, with unresolved D. V was clipped by 3 bases and J by 0 bases, with 18 bases between them. There are 17 residues in the CDR3. Germline V lookup: CDR1 MNHNS, CDR2 SASEGT. CDR3: CASSELPRVVSSYEQYV. In DNA, the CDR3 is TGTGCCAGCAGTGAGTTACCTCGGGTTGTCAGCTCCTACGAGCAGTACGTC.

The chain recombines TRBV4-1 with TRBJ1-1, with 9 bases identical to TRBD1. The germline gives CDR1 MGHRA, CDR2 YSYEKL. This CDR3 is 16 amino acids long. Trimming cost V 3 bases and J 0 bases; bases outside gene matches: 5. CDR3 in amino acids: CASSQLQGAMNTEAFF. The DNA of the CDR3 is TGCGCCAGCAGCCAGTTACAGGGGGCAATGAACACTGAAGCTTTCTTT.

This clonotype was recorded a few times. V gene TRBV7-9 combines with J gene TRBJ1-3; 7 bases line up with TRBD1. Looked up from germline, CDR1 is SEHNR and CDR2 is FQNEAQ (reference sequence). The CDR3 loop spans 14 amino acids. J lost 4 bases, V lost 5 bases, and 5 bases had no gene match. The CDR3 DNA follows: TGTGCCAGCAGCCCGACAGGGATGGGAAACACCATATATTTT. This sequence encodes CASSPTGMGNTIYF. Complete variable domain (other parts from reference TRBV7-9 and TRBJ1-3): DTGVSQNPRHKITKRGQNVTFRCDPISEHNRLYWYRQTLGQGPEFLTYFQNEAQLEKSRLLSDRFSAERPKGSFSTLEIQRTEQGDSAMYLCASSPTGMGNTIYFGEGSWLTVV.

The sample holds one count of this clonotype. This sequence joins TRBV3-1 and TRBJ2-1, with 8 positions matching TRBD2. Germline values: CDR1 LGHDT, CDR2 YNNKEL (reference sequence). This CDR3 spans 16 amino acids. Germline trimming cut 2 bases from V and 3 bases from J; bases unmatched to any gene: 6. Written as DNA, the CDR3 is TGTGCCAGCAGCCAAATAGCGGGGTTGGACTACAATGAGCAGTTCTTC. It yields the protein CASSQIAGLDYNEQFF.

This clonotype has only a few counts. This chain's CDR3 is CASSLGGTGSSYEQYV. CDR3 DNA: TGTGCCAGCAGCCTAGGGGGGACAGGGTCATCCTACGAGCAGTACGTC. The rearrangement joins TRBV7-3 to TRBJ2-7; TRBD1 aligns across 9 bases. The CDR3 is 16 amino acids. The V segment lost 5 bases and the J segment 1 base; nucleotides outside the gene matches: 9. The germline V gene has CDR1 SGHTA and CDR2 FQGTGA.

This clonotype was detected a few times. This rearrangement joins TRBV6-1 to TRBJ2-2, with 11 bases fitting TRBD2. The CDR3 runs to 15 residues. Germline CDR1 and CDR2: MNHNS and SASEGT. Trimming cost V 11 bases and J 1 base; bases outside gene matches: 6. The CDR3 here is CASLGLAENTGELFF. The CDR3 nucleotides are TGTGCCTCCCTGGGACTAGCGGAGAACACCGGGGAGCTGTTTTTT.

The chain recombines TRBV27 with TRBJ2-7; 7 nucleotides agree with TRBD1. J lost 6 bases, V lost 8 bases, and 13 bases had no gene match. The CDR3 has 14 amino acids. From germline, CDR1 is MNHEY and CDR2 SMNVEV (reference sequence). CDR3: CASVVDRWGGEQYF. CDR3 bases: TGTGCCAGCGTCGTGGACAGGTGGGGTGGCGAGCAGTACTTC.